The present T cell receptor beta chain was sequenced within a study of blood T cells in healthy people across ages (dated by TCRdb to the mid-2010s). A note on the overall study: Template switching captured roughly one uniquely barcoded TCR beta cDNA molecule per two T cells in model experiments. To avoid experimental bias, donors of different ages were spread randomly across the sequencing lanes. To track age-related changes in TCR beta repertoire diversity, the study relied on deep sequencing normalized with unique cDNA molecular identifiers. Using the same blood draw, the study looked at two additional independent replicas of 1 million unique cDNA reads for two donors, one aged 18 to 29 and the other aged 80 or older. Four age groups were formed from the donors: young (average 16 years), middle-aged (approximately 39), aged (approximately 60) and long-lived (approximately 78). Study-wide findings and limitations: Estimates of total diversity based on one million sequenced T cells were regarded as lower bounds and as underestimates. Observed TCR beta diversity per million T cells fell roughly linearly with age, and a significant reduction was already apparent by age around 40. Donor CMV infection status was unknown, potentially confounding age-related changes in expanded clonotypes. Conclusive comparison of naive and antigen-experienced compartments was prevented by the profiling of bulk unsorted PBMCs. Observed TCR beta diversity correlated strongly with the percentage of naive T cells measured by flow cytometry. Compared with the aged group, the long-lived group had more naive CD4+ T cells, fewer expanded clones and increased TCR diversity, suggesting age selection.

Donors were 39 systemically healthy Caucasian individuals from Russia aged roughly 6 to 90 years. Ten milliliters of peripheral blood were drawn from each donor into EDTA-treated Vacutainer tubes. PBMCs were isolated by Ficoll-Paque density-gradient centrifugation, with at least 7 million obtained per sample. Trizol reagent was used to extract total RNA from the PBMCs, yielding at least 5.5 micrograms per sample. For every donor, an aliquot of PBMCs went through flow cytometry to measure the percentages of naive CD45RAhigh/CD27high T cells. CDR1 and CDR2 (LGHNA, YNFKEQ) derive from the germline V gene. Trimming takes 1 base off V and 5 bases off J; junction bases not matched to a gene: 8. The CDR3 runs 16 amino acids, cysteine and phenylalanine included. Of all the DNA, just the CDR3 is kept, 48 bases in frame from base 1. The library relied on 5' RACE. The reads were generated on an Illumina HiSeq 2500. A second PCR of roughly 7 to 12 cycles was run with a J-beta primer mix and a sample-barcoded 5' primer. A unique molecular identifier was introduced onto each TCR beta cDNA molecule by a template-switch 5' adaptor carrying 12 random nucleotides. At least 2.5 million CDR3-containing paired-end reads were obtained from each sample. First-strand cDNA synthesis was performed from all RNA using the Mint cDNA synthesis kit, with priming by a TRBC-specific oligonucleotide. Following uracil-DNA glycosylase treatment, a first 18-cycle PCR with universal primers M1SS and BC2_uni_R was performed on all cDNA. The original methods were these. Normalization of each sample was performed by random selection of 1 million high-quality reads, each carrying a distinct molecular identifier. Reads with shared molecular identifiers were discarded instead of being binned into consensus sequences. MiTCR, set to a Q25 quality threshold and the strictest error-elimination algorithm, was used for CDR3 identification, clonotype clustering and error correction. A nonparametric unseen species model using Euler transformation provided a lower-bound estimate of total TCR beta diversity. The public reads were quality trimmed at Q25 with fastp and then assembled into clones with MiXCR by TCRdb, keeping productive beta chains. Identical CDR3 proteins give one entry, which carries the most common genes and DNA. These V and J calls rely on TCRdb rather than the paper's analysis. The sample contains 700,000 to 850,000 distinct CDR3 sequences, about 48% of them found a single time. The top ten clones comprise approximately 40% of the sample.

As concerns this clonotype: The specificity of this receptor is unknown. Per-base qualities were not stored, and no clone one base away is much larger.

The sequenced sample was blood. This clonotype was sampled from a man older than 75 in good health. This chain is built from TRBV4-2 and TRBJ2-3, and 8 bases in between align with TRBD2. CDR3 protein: CASSQVAGGLEDTQYF. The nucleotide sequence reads TGTGCCAGCAGCCAAGTTGCGGGAGGCCTTGAAGATACGCAGTATTTT.